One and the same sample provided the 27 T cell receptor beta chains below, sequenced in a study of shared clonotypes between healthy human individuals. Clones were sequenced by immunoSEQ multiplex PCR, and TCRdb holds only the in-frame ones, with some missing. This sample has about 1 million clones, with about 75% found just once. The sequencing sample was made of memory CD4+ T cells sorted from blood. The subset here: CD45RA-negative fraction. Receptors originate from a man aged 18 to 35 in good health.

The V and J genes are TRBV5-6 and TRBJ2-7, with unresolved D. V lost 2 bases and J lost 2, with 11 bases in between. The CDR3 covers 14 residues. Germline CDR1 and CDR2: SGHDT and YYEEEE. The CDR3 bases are TGTGCCAGCAGCTTCCTCGCGGCTCCCTACGAGCAGTACTTC. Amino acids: CASSFLAAPYEQYF.

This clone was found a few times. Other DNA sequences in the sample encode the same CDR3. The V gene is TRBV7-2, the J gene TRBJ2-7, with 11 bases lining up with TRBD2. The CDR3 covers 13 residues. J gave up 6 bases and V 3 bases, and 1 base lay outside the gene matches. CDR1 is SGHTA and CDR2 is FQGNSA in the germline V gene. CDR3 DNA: TGTGCCAGCAGCTTCACTAGCGGGAGCGAGCAGTACTTC. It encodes CASSFTSGSEQYF.

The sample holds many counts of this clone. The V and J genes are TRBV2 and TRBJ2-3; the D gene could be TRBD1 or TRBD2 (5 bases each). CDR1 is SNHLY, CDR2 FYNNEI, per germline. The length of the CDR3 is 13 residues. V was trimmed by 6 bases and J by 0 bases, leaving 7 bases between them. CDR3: CASSGDSTDTQYF. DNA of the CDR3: TGTGCCAGCAGCGGGGACAGCACAGATACGCAGTATTTT.

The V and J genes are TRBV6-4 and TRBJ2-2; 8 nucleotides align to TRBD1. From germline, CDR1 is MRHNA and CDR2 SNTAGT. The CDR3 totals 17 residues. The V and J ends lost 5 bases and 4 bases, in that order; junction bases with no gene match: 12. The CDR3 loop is CASSRSTLTGGTGELFF. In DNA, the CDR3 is TGTGCCAGCAGTAGGTCAACGCTCACAGGGGGCACCGGGGAGCTGTTTTTT.

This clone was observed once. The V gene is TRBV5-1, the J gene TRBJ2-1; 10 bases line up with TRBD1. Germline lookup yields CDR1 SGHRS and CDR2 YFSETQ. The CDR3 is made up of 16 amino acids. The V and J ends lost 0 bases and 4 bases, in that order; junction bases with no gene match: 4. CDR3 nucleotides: TGCGCCAGCAGCTTGGTTGCGGGACAGGGGTACAATGAGCAGTTCTTC. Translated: CASSLVAGQGYNEQFF.

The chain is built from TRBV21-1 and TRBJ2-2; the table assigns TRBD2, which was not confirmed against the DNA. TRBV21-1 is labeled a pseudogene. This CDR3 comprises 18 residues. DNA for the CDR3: TGTGCCAGCAGCAAGACTAGCGGGAGGGTAGGGAAAACCGGGGAGCTGTTTTTT. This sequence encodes CASSKTSGRVGKTGELFF.

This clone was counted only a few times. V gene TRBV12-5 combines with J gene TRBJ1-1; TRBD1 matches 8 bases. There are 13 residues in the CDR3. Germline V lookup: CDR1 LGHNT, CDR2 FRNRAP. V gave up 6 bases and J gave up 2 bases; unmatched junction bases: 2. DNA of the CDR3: TGTGCTAGTGGGGGACAGGCAAACACTGAAGCTTTCTTT. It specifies CASGGQANTEAFF.

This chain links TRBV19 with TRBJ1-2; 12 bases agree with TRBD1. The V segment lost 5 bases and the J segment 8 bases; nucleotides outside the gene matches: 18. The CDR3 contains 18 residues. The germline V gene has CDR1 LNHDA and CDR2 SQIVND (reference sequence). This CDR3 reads CASSAGGTGTGGGKGYTF. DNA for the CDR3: TGTGCCAGTAGTGCTGGCGGCACCGGGACAGGGGGCGGTAAGGGCTACACCTTC.

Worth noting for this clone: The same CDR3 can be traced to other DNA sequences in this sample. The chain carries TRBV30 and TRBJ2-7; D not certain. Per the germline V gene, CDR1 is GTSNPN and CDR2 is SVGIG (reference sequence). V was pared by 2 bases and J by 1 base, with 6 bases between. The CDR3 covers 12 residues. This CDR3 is CAWSRRSYEQYF. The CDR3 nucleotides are TGTGCCTGGAGTCGAAGGTCCTACGAGCAGTACTTC.

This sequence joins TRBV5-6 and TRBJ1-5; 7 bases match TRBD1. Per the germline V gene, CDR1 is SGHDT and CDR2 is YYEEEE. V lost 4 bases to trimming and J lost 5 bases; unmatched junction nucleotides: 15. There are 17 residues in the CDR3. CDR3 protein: CASSPSTGYGWDQPQHF. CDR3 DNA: TGTGCCAGCAGCCCCTCGACAGGGTATGGTTGGGATCAGCCCCAGCATTTT.

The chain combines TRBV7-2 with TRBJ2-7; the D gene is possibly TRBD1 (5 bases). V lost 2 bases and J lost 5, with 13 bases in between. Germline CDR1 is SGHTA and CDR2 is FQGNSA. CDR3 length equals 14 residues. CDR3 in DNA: TGTGCCAGCAGCTTACGGGCAGGGTCCGACGAGCAGTACTTC. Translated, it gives CASSLRAGSDEQYF.

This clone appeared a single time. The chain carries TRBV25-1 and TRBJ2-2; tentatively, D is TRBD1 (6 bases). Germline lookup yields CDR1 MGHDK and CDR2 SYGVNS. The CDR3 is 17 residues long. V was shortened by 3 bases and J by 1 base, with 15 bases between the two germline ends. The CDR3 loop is CASSDVLGGRNTGELFF. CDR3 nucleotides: TGTGCCAGCAGTGACGTGCTTGGGGGCCGGAACACCGGGGAGCTGTTTTTT.

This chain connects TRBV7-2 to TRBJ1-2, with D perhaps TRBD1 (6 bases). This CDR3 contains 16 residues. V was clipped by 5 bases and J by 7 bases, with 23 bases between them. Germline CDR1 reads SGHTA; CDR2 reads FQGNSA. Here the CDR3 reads CASSPVGGAGLLGYTF. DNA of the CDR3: TGTGCCAGCAGCCCCGTAGGGGGGGCCGGGTTGCTTGGCTACACCTTC.

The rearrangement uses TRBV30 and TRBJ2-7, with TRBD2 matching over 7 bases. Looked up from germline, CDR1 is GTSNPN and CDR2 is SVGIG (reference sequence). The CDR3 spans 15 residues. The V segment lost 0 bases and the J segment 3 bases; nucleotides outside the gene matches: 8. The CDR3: CAWSVKRLAVYEQYF. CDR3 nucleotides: TGTGCCTGGAGTGTAAAGAGACTAGCCGTCTACGAGCAGTACTTC.

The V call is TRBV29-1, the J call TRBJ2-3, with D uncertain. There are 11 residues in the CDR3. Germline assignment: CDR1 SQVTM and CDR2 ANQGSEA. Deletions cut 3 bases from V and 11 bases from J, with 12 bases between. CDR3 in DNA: TGCAGCGTTGATCGGCAGCAAGAGCAGTATTTT. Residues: CSVDRQQEQYF.

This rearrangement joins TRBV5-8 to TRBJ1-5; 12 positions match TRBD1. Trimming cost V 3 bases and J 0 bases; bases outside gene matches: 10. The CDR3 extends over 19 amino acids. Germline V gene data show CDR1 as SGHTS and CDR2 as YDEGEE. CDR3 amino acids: CASSSVRGQGAYSNQPQHF. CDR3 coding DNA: TGTGCCAGCAGCTCGGTCCGGGGACAGGGGGCGTATAGCAATCAGCCCCAGCATTTT. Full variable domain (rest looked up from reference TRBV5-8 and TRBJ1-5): EAGVTQSPTHLIKTRGQQATLRCSPISGHTSVYWYQQALGLGLQFLLWYDEGEERNRGNFPPRFSGRQFPNYSSELNVNALELEDSALYLCASSSVRGQGAYSNQPQHFGDGTRLSIL.

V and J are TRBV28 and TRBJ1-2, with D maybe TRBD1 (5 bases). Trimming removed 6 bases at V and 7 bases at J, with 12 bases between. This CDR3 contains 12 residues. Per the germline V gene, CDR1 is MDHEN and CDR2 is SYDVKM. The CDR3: CASRRGAGGYTF. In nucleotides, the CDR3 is TGTGCCAGCAGGCGCGGGGCAGGTGGCTACACCTTC.

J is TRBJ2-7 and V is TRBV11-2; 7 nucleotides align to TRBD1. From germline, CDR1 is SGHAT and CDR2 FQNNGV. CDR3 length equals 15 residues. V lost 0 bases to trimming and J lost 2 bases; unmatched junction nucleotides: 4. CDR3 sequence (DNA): TGTGCCAGCAGCTTAGACGGGACAGATCCCTACGAGCAGTACTTC. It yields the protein CASSLDGTDPYEQYF.

The CDR3 DNA follows: TGCGCCAGCAGCCCCCAGGGGGGTCCGGGAAACACCATATATTTT. It codes for CASSPQGGPGNTIYF. The rearrangement links TRBV5-1 to TRBJ1-3, with TRBD1 matching 7 bases. Germline V gives CDR1 SGHRS, CDR2 YFSETQ. The CDR3 runs 15 residues. Trimming cost V 4 bases and J 4 bases; bases outside gene matches: 8.

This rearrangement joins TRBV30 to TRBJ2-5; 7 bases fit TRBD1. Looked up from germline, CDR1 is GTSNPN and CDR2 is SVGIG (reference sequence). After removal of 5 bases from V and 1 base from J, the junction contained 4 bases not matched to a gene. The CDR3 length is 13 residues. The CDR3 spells CAWGQAPQETQYF. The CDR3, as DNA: TGTGCCTGGGGACAGGCGCCCCAAGAGACCCAGTACTTC.

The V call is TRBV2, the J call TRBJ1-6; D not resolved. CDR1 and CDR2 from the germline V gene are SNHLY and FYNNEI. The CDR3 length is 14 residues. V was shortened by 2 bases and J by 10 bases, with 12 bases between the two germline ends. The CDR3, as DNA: TGTGCCAGCAGTGAAATGAGGGCTGGGTCACCCCTCCACTTT. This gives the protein CASSEMRAGSPLHF.

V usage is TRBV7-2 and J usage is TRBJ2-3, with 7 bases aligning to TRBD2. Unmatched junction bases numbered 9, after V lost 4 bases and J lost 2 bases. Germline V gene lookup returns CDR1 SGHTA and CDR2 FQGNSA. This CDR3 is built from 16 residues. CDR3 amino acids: CASSSSKRGPTDTQYF. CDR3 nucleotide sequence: TGTGCCAGCAGCTCCTCTAAGCGGGGCCCCACAGATACGCAGTATTTT.

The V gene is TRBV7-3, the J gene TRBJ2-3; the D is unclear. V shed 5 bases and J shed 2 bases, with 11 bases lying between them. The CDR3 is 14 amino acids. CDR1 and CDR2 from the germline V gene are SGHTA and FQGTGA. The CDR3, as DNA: TGTGCCAGCAGCCTTACAAGTTACACAGATACGCAGTATTTT. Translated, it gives CASSLTSYTDTQYF. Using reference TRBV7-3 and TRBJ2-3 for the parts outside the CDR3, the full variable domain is GAGVSQTPSNKVTEKGKYVELRCDPISGHTALYWYRQSLGQGPEFLIYFQGTGAADDSGLPNDRFFAVRPEGSVSTLKIQRTERGDSAVYLCASSLTSYTDTQYFGPGTRLTVL.

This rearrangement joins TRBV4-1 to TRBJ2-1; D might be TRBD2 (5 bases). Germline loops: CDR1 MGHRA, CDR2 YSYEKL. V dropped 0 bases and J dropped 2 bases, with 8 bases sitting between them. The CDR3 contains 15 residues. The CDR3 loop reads CASSQDGGPYNEQFF. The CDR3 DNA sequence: TGCGCCAGCAGCCAAGATGGAGGACCCTACAATGAGCAGTTCTTC.

CDR3 coding DNA: TGTGCCAGCAGCGGAGACGGGTCCGGGGAGCTGTTTTTT. Encoded protein: CASSGDGSGELFF. The V and J genes are TRBV11-3 and TRBJ2-2; D is unclear. The CDR3 spans 13 residues. Germline V gene sequence: CDR1 SGHNT, CDR2 YENEEA. Trimming removed 5 bases from V and 6 bases from J, with 10 bases in between.

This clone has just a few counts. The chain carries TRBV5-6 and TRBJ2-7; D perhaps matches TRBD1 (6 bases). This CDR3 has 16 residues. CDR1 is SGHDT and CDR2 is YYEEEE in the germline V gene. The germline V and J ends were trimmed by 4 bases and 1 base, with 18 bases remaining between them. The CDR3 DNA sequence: TGTGCCAGCAGCAAACGACCAGGGGTAGTGTCCTACGAGCAGTACTTC. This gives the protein CASSKRPGVVSYEQYF.

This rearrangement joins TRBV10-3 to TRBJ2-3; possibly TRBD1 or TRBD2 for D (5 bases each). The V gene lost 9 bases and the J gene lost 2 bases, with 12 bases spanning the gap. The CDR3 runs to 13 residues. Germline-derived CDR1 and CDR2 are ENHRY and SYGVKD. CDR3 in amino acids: CAITLGDTDTQYF. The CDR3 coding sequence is TGTGCCATAACCCTGGGGGACACAGATACGCAGTATTTT.